The 25 T cell receptor beta chains presented below share a single source sample, sequenced in a study of cytomegalovirus exposure and HLA in healthy donors. Primers: 60 Vbeta forward and 13 Jbeta reverse. The assay was immunoSEQ multiplex PCR, and TCRdb's table has in-frame clones only and misses some. The table lists 110,000 to 150,000 clones, about 85% of them singletons. The sample taken for sequencing was PBMCs. These receptors were collected from a boy aged 2 to 9 in good health and CMV-seronegative.

The V call is TRBV5-4, the J call TRBJ2-7; 7 bases match TRBD1. CDR3 size: 14 residues. With V trimmed by 3 bases and J by 2 bases, 5 bases remained unmatched. The germline V gene has CDR1 SGHNT and CDR2 YYREEE (reference sequence). The CDR3 reads CASSYSGQPYEQYF. The CDR3 DNA sequence: TGTGCCAGCAGCTACTCGGGACAGCCCTACGAGCAGTACTTC.

This rearrangement joins TRBV15 to TRBJ2-5; D may be TRBD2 (7 bases). The ends were cut back, 0 bases at V and 9 bases at J, with 17 bases in the middle. The CDR3 sequence is 15 residues long. Germline CDR1 reads LNHNV; CDR2 reads YYDKDF (reference sequence). Written as DNA, the CDR3 is TGTGCCACCAGCAGAGATCGCGGGGGCCCGTTGTCCCAGTACTTC. Protein sequence: CATSRDRGGPLSQYF.

The V gene is TRBV6-6, the J gene TRBJ2-3, with TRBD2 matching over 8 bases. Per germline, CDR1 MNHNY and CDR2 SVGAGI (reference sequence). The CDR3 spans 16 residues. J was trimmed by 6 bases and V by 4 bases; bases with no gene match: 12. CDR3 nucleotides: TGTGCCAGCAGTTCGGGACTAGTTCGCCTGTCGGATACGCAGTATTTT. It yields the protein CASSSGLVRLSDTQYF.

This CDR3 is CASRGGSLAGSGELFF. DNA for the CDR3: TGTGCCAGCAGGGGGGGGTCGTTAGCGGGTTCCGGGGAGCTGTTTTTT. V is TRBV9 and J is TRBJ2-2; 7 nucleotides agree with TRBD2. The CDR3 covers 16 residues. Germline assignment: CDR1 SGDLS and CDR2 YYNGEE. Trimming cost V 5 bases and J 6 bases; bases outside gene matches: 13. The whole variable domain, filled in from reference TRBV9 and TRBJ2-2, reads DSGVTQTPKHLITATGQRVTLRCSPRSGDLSVYWYQQSLDQGLQFLIQYYNGEERAKGNILERFSAQQFPDLHSELNLSSLELGDSALYFCASRGGSLAGSGELFFGEGSRLTVL.

The chain uses TRBV19 and TRBJ1-1, with 8 bases fitting TRBD1. V shed 7 bases, J shed 0 bases, and the junction held 10 bases outside the gene matches. The CDR3 is 16 amino acids. CDR1 LNHDA and CDR2 SQIVND come from the germline V gene (reference sequence). The CDR3 region is CASTLLGQGLNTEAFF. CDR3 coding DNA: TGTGCCAGTACCTTACTAGGACAGGGTCTGAACACTGAAGCTTTCTTT.

The J gene is TRBJ2-2, the V gene TRBV5-8; D is possibly TRBD2 (6 bases). CDR3 length: 14 residues. Germline V lookup: CDR1 SGHTS, CDR2 YDEGEE. V shed 4 bases and J shed 4 bases, with 11 bases lying between them. The CDR3 DNA is TGTGCCAGCAGCGCGGGACTTTTCACCGGGGAGCTGTTTTTT. This sequence encodes CASSAGLFTGELFF.

This chain connects TRBV2 to TRBJ2-4, with D perhaps matching TRBD1 (5 bases). This CDR3 contains 13 residues. From germline, CDR1 is SNHLY and CDR2 FYNNEI. V was trimmed by 6 bases and J by 5 bases, leaving 11 bases between them. The CDR3 bases are TGTGCCAGCAGCCAGGACACAGAAAACATTCAGTACTTC. It yields the protein CASSQDTENIQYF.

On this clone: This CDR3 is also generated by other DNA sequences in the sample. The J gene is TRBJ1-5, the V gene TRBV5-1; 8 bases align to TRBD1. The V gene end was trimmed by 0 bases and the J gene end by 1 base; junction bases not matched to a gene: 0. CDR1 SGHRS and CDR2 YFSETQ come from the germline V gene. This CDR3 contains 15 residues. The CDR3, as DNA: TGCGCCAGCAGCTTGGGACAGGGGAGCAATCAGCCCCAGCATTTT. Translated: CASSLGQGSNQPQHF.

The rearrangement links TRBV28 to TRBJ2-7; 7 bases fit TRBD2. The V and J ends lost 7 bases and 4 bases, in that order; junction bases with no gene match: 22. The V gene's germline CDR1 is MDHEN and CDR2 SYDVKM. The CDR3 is made up of 18 amino acids. Written as DNA, the CDR3 is TGTGCCAGCATAGGGGATTGGGCTAGCGGCGGTAACATTTACGAGCAGTACTTC. This translates into CASIGDWASGGNIYEQYF.

The chain combines TRBV9 with TRBJ1-3; 7 bases are shared with TRBD1. J was trimmed by 4 bases and V by 6 bases; bases with no gene match: 10. The germline V gene has CDR1 SGDLS and CDR2 YYNGEE. This CDR3 is 15 amino acids long. CDR3 DNA: TGTGCCAGCACCAGGGACAGTACTGGAGGAAACACCATATATTTT. Translation gives CASTRDSTGGNTIYF.

The V call is TRBV6-6, the J call TRBJ2-7; 8 nucleotides agree with TRBD1. J was trimmed by 3 bases and V by 8 bases; bases with no gene match: 9. From germline, CDR1 is MNHNY and CDR2 SVGAGI (reference sequence). The CDR3 length is 14 residues. The CDR3 reads CASSETGAFYEQYF. The CDR3 bases are TGTGCCAGCTCTGAGACAGGGGCATTCTACGAGCAGTACTTC.

The gene calls are TRBV2 and TRBJ2-3; 7 nucleotides line up with TRBD2. Germline V gene lookup returns CDR1 SNHLY and CDR2 FYNNEI. V lost 7 bases to trimming and J lost 5 bases; unmatched junction nucleotides: 3. This CDR3 has 12 residues. CDR3 in amino acids: CASKLARDTQYF. CDR3 bases: TGTGCCAGCAAACTAGCGCGAGATACGCAGTATTTT.

This CDR3 reads CASSFNSDTQYF. CDR3 nucleotide sequence: TGTGCCAGCAGTTTCAACAGCGATACGCAGTATTTT. V usage is TRBV6-5 and J usage is TRBJ2-3, with D unresolved. The V and J ends lost 4 bases and 6 bases respectively, with 8 bases between them. The length of the CDR3 is 12 residues. Germline V gene lookup returns CDR1 MNHEY and CDR2 SVGAGI.

The sample holds many counts of this clone. The V gene is TRBV2, the J gene TRBJ2-6; D is unresolved. The CDR3 contains 15 residues. Germline values: CDR1 SNHLY, CDR2 FYNNEI. V was shortened by 3 bases and J by 4 bases, with 10 bases between the two germline ends. In nucleotides, the CDR3 is TGTGCCAGCAGTGACCAGGTGACAGGGGCCAACGTCCTGACTTTC. Protein: CASSDQVTGANVLTF.

The gene calls are TRBV5-8 and TRBJ2-5; 8 nucleotides match TRBD1. CDR1 SGHTS and CDR2 YDEGEE come from the germline V gene. There are 15 residues in the CDR3. Trimming took 4 bases from V and 4 from J; bases not matched to a gene: 9. The CDR3 DNA sequence: TGTGCCAGCAGCCGATTGCCACAGGGGGTAGAGACCCAGTACTTC. Translated: CASSRLPQGVETQYF.

As concerns this clone: Additional DNA sequences in this sample encode the identical CDR3. V gene TRBV7-9 combines with J gene TRBJ1-1; D not resolved. The germline gives CDR1 SEHNR, CDR2 FQNEAQ (reference sequence). This CDR3 has 13 residues. Trimming left V 2 bases short and J 1 base short, with 5 bases between. Here the CDR3 DNA reads TGTGCCAGCAGCTTATCGGGGAACACTGAAGCTTTCTTT. As protein: CASSLSGNTEAFF.

V usage is TRBV27 and J usage is TRBJ2-7, with 8 bases identical to TRBD1. The germline V gene has CDR1 MNHEY and CDR2 SMNVEV (reference sequence). V lost 0 bases and J lost 3; bases outside the gene matches: 10. CDR3 size: 17 residues. CDR3 residues: CASSLSPGQAAGYEQYF. The CDR3 DNA reads TGTGCCAGCAGTTTATCCCCGGGACAGGCGGCCGGCTACGAGCAGTACTTC.

Worth noting for this clone: At one of its ends the junction is not consistent with the germline gene, which may arise from a read error. The V call is TRBV7-9, the J call TRBJ1-5, with D possibly matching TRBD1 (5 bases). CDR1 and CDR2 (germline): SEHNR, FQNEAQ (reference sequence). This CDR3 contains 17 residues. CDR3 in amino acids: CSSSLSQGGYSNQPQHF. The CDR3 DNA reads as TGTTCCAGCAGCCTCTCCCAGGGTGGATATAGCAATCAGCCCCAGCATTTT.

This clone was observed once. The V gene is TRBV5-6, the J gene TRBJ2-2; maybe TRBD1 (5 bases). CDR3 length: 14 amino acids. Germline V lookup: CDR1 SGHDT, CDR2 YYEEEE. V was trimmed by 2 bases and J by 5 bases, leaving 10 bases between them. The DNA of the CDR3 is TGTGCCAGCAGCTTAGGGGATCGGACCGGGGAGCTGTTTTTT. Translation: CASSLGDRTGELFF.

This chain joins TRBV6-5 and TRBJ2-6, with D maybe TRBD1 (6 bases). The CDR3 is 15 amino acids. Germline-derived CDR1 and CDR2 are MNHEY and SVGAGI. V lost 4 bases to trimming and J lost 1 base, with 8 bases between them. The CDR3 here is CASSFQGSGANVLTF. DNA for the CDR3: TGTGCCAGCAGTTTTCAGGGGTCTGGGGCCAACGTCCTGACTTTC.

The chain uses TRBV5-4 and TRBJ2-7; D perhaps matches TRBD1 (6 bases). The V gene lost 0 bases and the J gene lost 5 bases, with 15 bases spanning the gap. The germline V gene encodes CDR1 SGHNT and CDR2 YYREEE (reference sequence). The CDR3 consists of 15 residues. The CDR3 spells CASSLDEYEGDEQYF. CDR3 nucleotides: TGTGCCAGCAGCTTGGATGAGTACGAGGGGGACGAGCAGTACTTC. The full variable domain, in which reference TRBV5-4 and TRBJ2-7 provide the parts outside the CDR3, is ETGVTQSPTHLIKTRGQQVTLRCSSQSGHNTVSWYQQALGQGPQFIFQYYREEENGRGNFPPRFSGLQFPNYSSELNVNALELDDSALYLCASSLDEYEGDEQYFGPGTRLTVT.

This sequence joins TRBV6-6 and TRBJ1-4; no clear D. CDR1 MNHNY and CDR2 SVGAGI come from the germline V gene (reference sequence). The CDR3 runs 11 residues. Trimming shortened V by 5 bases and J by 4 bases, and 2 bases separated the two germline ends. CDR3 bases: TGTGCCAGCAGTCTTAATGAAAAACTGTTTTTT. Translated, it gives CASSLNEKLFF.

The V and J genes are TRBV5-1 and TRBJ2-5; 7 bases map to TRBD1. The length of the CDR3 is 14 residues. Trimming took 1 base from V and 3 from J; bases not matched to a gene: 3. The germline V gene has CDR1 SGHRS and CDR2 YFSETQ. Here the CDR3 reads CASSLPGTEETQYF. The CDR3 nucleotides are TGCGCCAGCAGCTTGCCCGGGACAGAAGAGACCCAGTACTTC.

Regarding this clone: Its ends do not fully match the called genes, so a read error is possible. Other DNA sequences in the sample encode the same CDR3. The chain couples TRBV7-9 to TRBJ1-1; no clear D gene. The CDR3 is made up of 13 amino acids. Germline assignment: CDR1 SEHNR and CDR2 FQNEAQ (reference sequence). CDR3: CASSLPQEAEAFF. The CDR3 nucleotides read TGTGCCAGCAGCCTGCCGCAGGAGGCTGAGGCTTTCTTT.

CDR3 amino acids: CASSIARQTQYEQYF. In DNA form, the CDR3 reads TGTGCCAGCAGCATCGCAAGACAGACCCAGTACGAGCAGTACTTC. This chain joins TRBV27 and TRBJ2-7, with a tentative D call TRBD1 (5 bases). Germline assignment: CDR1 MNHEY and CDR2 SMNVEV (reference sequence). With 6 bases removed from V and 4 bases from J, the gap between germline ends came to 19 bases. The CDR3 length is 15 residues.